A single sample is the source of the 30 T cell receptor beta chains below, sequenced in a study of beta chain features in type 1 diabetes. Expressed TCRB transcripts were sequenced because the entire RNA isolate underwent reverse transcription. Libraries were prepared by immunoSEQ multiplex PCR; TCRdb keeps only in-frame clonotypes and omits some of them. This sample has some 200,000 clones, with 16% found just once. Findings and limits, study-wide: People with Type 1 diabetes carried modestly yet significantly shorter TCRB CDR3s in all four CD4+ subsets.

These receptors have no known antigen. The sequenced material came from naive CD4+ T cells from blood. The receptor source for this set is a man aged 25-45 years with type 1 diabetes.

The rearrangement uses TRBV5-1 and TRBJ2-7, with a tentative D call TRBD2 (6 bases). This CDR3 contains 13 residues. CDR1 is SGHRS and CDR2 is YFSETQ in the germline V gene. The V end was cut by 5 bases, the J end by 2 bases, with 11 bases between. The CDR3: CASSPGRTYEQYF. CDR3 nucleotides: TGCGCCAGCAGTCCAGGGAGGACCTACGAGCAGTACTTC.

The chain is built from TRBV5-1 and TRBJ2-7, with D perhaps matching TRBD1 (6 bases). Per the germline V gene, CDR1 is SGHRS and CDR2 is YFSETQ. Trimming shortened V by 3 bases and J by 2 bases, and 18 bases separated the two germline ends. CDR3 length: 16 residues. In nucleotides, the CDR3 is TGCGCCAGCAGCTCCCGATCAGGGGATGTCCCCTACGAGCAGTACTTC. It is translated as CASSSRSGDVPYEQYF.

Remarks on this clone: At one of its ends the junction is not consistent with the germline gene, which may arise from a read error. This chain joins TRBV9 and TRBJ2-2; the D call may be TRBD1 or TRBD2 (6 bases each). Germline lookup yields CDR1 SGDLS and CDR2 YYNGEE. The CDR3 loop spans 15 amino acids. The CDR3 coding sequence is TGTGCCAGCAGCTCAGGGGTTATTAGCGGTTCCGGGCCCAATTTT. This translates into CASSSGVISGSGPNF. The whole variable domain, remainder taken from reference TRBV9 and TRBJ2-2, is DSGVTQTPKHLITATGQRVTLRCSPRSGDLSVYWYQQSLDQGLQFLIQYYNGEERAKGNILERFSAQQFPDLHSELNLSSLELGDSALYFCASSSGVISGSGPNFGEGSRLTVL.

This clone was observed a handful of times. The chain carries TRBV13 and TRBJ1-5; D is uncertain. The CDR3 loop spans 13 amino acids. Germline V CDR1 and CDR2: PRHDT, FYEKMQ (reference sequence). Between the trimmed V and J ends, which lost 1 base and 3 bases, there was a span of 4 bases. The CDR3 DNA reads as TGTGCCAGCAGCTTAGCGTTCAATCAGCCCCAGCATTTT. The encoded protein is CASSLAFNQPQHF.

The gene calls are TRBV29-1 and TRBJ2-5; 8 bases are shared with TRBD2. Per germline, CDR1 SQVTM and CDR2 ANQGSEA. CDR3 size: 13 residues. The V segment lost 6 bases and the J segment 4 bases; nucleotides outside the gene matches: 7. CDR3 bases: TGCAGCGTCGATCGGACTAGCAGAGAGACCCAGTACTTC. Residues: CSVDRTSRETQYF.

The rearrangement uses TRBV29-1 and TRBJ2-5; 11 bases agree with TRBD2. Trimming cost V 8 bases and J 2 bases; bases outside gene matches: 4. Looked up from germline, CDR1 is SQVTM and CDR2 is ANQGSEA. The CDR3 contains 13 residues. This CDR3 reads CSSGLAEQETQYF. CDR3 DNA sequence: TGCAGCTCGGGACTAGCGGAACAAGAGACCCAGTACTTC.

The chain uses TRBV7-2 and TRBJ2-7; TRBD1 matches 9 bases. V trimming: 3 bases; J trimming: 1 base; junction bases outside the gene matches: 4. The CDR3 runs to 15 residues. CDR1 is SGHTA, CDR2 FQGNSA, per germline. The CDR3 DNA is TGTGCCAGCAGCTTGGGACAGGGTACGTCCTACGAGCAGTACTTC. Its translation is CASSLGQGTSYEQYF.

This chain connects TRBV7-2 to TRBJ2-1; D is uncertain. Trimming took 1 base from V and 9 from J, leaving 4 bases between them. Germline V CDR1 and CDR2: SGHTA, FQGNSA. The CDR3 is made up of 11 amino acids. The CDR3 sequence: CASSLGSEQFF. CDR3 in DNA: TGTGCCAGCAGCTTAGGGAGTGAGCAGTTCTTC.

In this sample, this clone turned up a few times. This chain links TRBV5-1 with TRBJ2-5, with TRBD2 matching over 11 bases. The CDR3 is 14 amino acids. V shed 7 bases, J shed 5 bases, and the junction held 7 bases outside the gene matches. Germline V gene lookup returns CDR1 SGHRS and CDR2 YFSETQ. CDR3 nucleotide sequence: TGCGCCAGCTTGGCCACTAGCGGGAGTGAGACCCAGTACTTC. Its protein product is CASLATSGSETQYF.

The chain links TRBV7-9 to TRBJ2-3; D gene uncertain. V was cut by 7 bases and J by 0 bases, with 5 bases left in between. Germline V gene lookup returns CDR1 SEHNR and CDR2 FQNEAQ (reference sequence). This CDR3 is 12 amino acids long. The chain's CDR3 is CASTDSTDTQYF. The CDR3 DNA follows: TGTGCCAGCACCGATAGCACAGATACGCAGTATTTT.

This clone was observed a handful of times. The chain employs TRBV25-1 and TRBJ2-1; D is unclear. The CDR3 loop spans 15 amino acids. The germline gives CDR1 MGHDK, CDR2 SYGVNS. Trimming took off 2 bases at V and 0 bases at J, with 8 bases between the two ends. Here the CDR3 reads CASSEDLRSYNEQFF. DNA of the CDR3: TGTGCCAGCAGTGAAGATCTGCGCTCCTACAATGAGCAGTTCTTC.

In this sample, this clone turned up a few times. The V gene is TRBV25-1, the J gene TRBJ1-4; D gene uncertain. Germline assignment: CDR1 MGHDK and CDR2 SYGVNS. The CDR3 has 14 residues. V shed 8 bases and J shed 2 bases, with 12 bases lying between them. CDR3 nucleotides: TGTGCCAGCCTCGAGGGATCGACTAATGAAAAACTGTTTTTT. Its translation is CASLEGSTNEKLFF.

The chain couples TRBV30 to TRBJ2-4; maybe TRBD1 (6 bases). This CDR3 is 14 amino acids long. Trimming removed 3 bases from V and 1 base from J, with 10 bases in between. Germline CDR1 GTSNPN, CDR2 SVGIG (reference sequence). The CDR3: CAWSLTGAKNIQYF. The CDR3 bases are TGTGCCTGGAGCCTAACAGGGGCCAAAAACATTCAGTACTTC.

This chain links TRBV27 with TRBJ1-2, with TRBD1 as a possible D gene (6 bases). Germline V lookup: CDR1 MNHEY, CDR2 SMNVEV (reference sequence). V lost 5 bases and J lost 2, with 9 bases in between. The CDR3 covers 13 residues. CDR3 coding DNA: TGTGCCAGCAGTCCTGACAGGAACTATGGCTACACCTTC. This translates into CASSPDRNYGYTF.

Concerning this clone: The same CDR3 can be traced to other DNA sequences in this sample. The gene calls are TRBV18 and TRBJ2-5, with 7 positions matching TRBD1. The J segment lost 5 bases and the V segment lost 3 bases, leaving 3 bases of the junction unmatched. The V gene's germline CDR1 is KGHSH and CDR2 LQKENI. This CDR3 has 13 amino acids. In DNA form, the CDR3 reads TGTGCCAGCTCACCGACAGGGCAGGAGACCCAGTACTTC. As protein: CASSPTGQETQYF. Combining the CDR3 with reference TRBV18 and TRBJ2-5 gives the whole variable domain NAGVMQNPRHLVRRRGQEARLRCSPMKGHSHVYWYRQLPEEGLKFMVYLQKENIIDESGMPKERFSAEFPKEGPSILRIQQVVRGDSAAYFCASSPTGQETQYFGPGTRLLVL.

This clone occurred a few times. V gene TRBV27 combines with J gene TRBJ2-1; 10 positions agree with TRBD2. Germline-derived CDR1 and CDR2 are MNHEY and SMNVEV (reference sequence). The CDR3 has 19 residues. V was clipped by 5 bases and J by 5 bases; unmatched bases: 18. As DNA, the CDR3 is TGTGCCAGCAGTCTCAAACCGGGACTAGCGACCAACCGGAACAATGAGCAGTTCTTC. Amino acids: CASSLKPGLATNRNNEQFF.

This clone was seen only once. The genes are TRBV5-1 and TRBJ2-7; TRBD1 matches 9 bases. The CDR3 consists of 16 residues. Germline V gene lookup returns CDR1 SGHRS and CDR2 YFSETQ. The V gene end was trimmed by 4 bases and the J gene end by 5 bases; junction bases not matched to a gene: 13. CDR3 bases: TGCGCCAGCAGCGCATCACAGGGGGCGTTTTACCACGAGCAGTACTTC. It encodes CASSASQGAFYHEQYF.

The V gene is TRBV5-1, the J gene TRBJ2-1; TRBD2 agrees at 7 bases. V trimming: 2 bases; J trimming: 4 bases; junction bases outside the gene matches: 6. This CDR3 is built from 15 residues. Germline V CDR1 and CDR2: SGHRS, YFSETQ. DNA for the CDR3: TGCGCCAGCAGCTTTTCCGGACTAGGTTACAATGAGCAGTTCTTC. Protein sequence: CASSFSGLGYNEQFF.

This clone appeared a few times. The rearrangement uses TRBV5-6 and TRBJ1-1; 7 bases map to TRBD1. From germline, CDR1 is SGHDT and CDR2 YYEEEE. The CDR3 consists of 18 residues. Trimming took 0 bases from V and 4 from J; bases not matched to a gene: 15. CDR3 in amino acids: CASSLASTGEILGTEAFF. DNA for the CDR3: TGTGCCAGCAGCTTGGCCTCAACAGGGGAAATATTGGGCACTGAAGCTTTCTTT. The full variable domain, completed using reference TRBV5-6 and TRBJ1-1, is DAGVTQSPTHLIKTRGQQVTLRCSPKSGHDTVSWYQQALGQGPQFIFQYYEEEERQRGNFPDRFSGHQFPNYSSELNVNALLLGDSALYLCASSLASTGEILGTEAFFGQGTRLTVV.

This clone was seen only a few times. This chain links TRBV10-3 with TRBJ1-1; TRBD1 agrees at 7 bases. The CDR3 runs 14 residues. Germline CDR1 and CDR2: ENHRY and SYGVKD. V lost 4 bases, J lost 2 bases, and 4 bases stayed unmatched. DNA of the CDR3: TGTGCCATCAGTGGGACAGGTACTAACACTGAAGCTTTCTTT. Amino acid sequence: CAISGTGTNTEAFF.

The gene calls are TRBV14 and TRBJ2-7; 8 bases fit TRBD1. In germline, CDR1 is SGHDN, CDR2 FVKESK. The V and J ends lost 4 bases and 5 bases, in that order; junction bases with no gene match: 7. The CDR3 consists of 14 residues. CDR3 in amino acids: CASSLWTGLDEQYF. The CDR3 nucleotides read TGTGCCAGCAGCCTATGGACAGGGCTGGACGAGCAGTACTTC.

This chain uses TRBV4-1 with TRBJ2-1, with TRBD2 matching 7 bases. CDR3 length: 16 amino acids. Per germline, CDR1 MGHRA and CDR2 YSYEKL. V lost 1 base, J lost 10 bases, and 13 bases stayed unmatched. CDR3 sequence: CASSQVMRETFREQFF. In DNA form, the CDR3 reads TGCGCCAGCAGCCAAGTCATGCGGGAGACATTTCGGGAGCAGTTCTTC.

This clone has more than one count but fewer than ten. The J gene is TRBJ2-1, the V gene TRBV27, with D maybe TRBD2 (5 bases). V was trimmed by 5 bases and J by 0 bases, leaving 11 bases between them. Germline V CDR1 and CDR2: MNHEY, SMNVEV (reference sequence). The CDR3 extends over 15 amino acids. As DNA, the CDR3 is TGTGCCAGCAGTATAACTAGGAGCTCCTACAATGAGCAGTTCTTC. It yields the protein CASSITRSSYNEQFF.

This sequence joins TRBV29-1 and TRBJ2-5; the match to TRBD1 covers 8 bases. Germline CDR1 and CDR2: SQVTM and ANQGSEA. CDR3 size: 14 residues. Trimming took 3 bases from V and 5 from J; bases not matched to a gene: 8. The CDR3 DNA reads TGCAGCGTTGATGGACAGGGAGTAGGGGAGACCCAGTACTTC. This translates into CSVDGQGVGETQYF.

V gene TRBV7-2 combines with J gene TRBJ2-2; D possibly uses TRBD1 or TRBD2 (5 bases each). V was trimmed by 5 bases and J by 5 bases, leaving 12 bases between them. The V gene's germline CDR1 is SGHTA and CDR2 FQGNSA. CDR3 size: 14 residues. The DNA of the CDR3 is TGTGCCAGCAGCCGGGGCTCCTTGACCGGGGAGCTGTTTTTT. It translates to CASSRGSLTGELFF.

The chain combines TRBV30 with TRBJ2-7; D gene uncertain. The germline V and J ends were trimmed by 8 bases and 0 bases, with 11 bases remaining between them. Germline V lookup: CDR1 GTSNPN, CDR2 SVGIG (reference sequence). The CDR3 runs 12 residues. The CDR3, as DNA: TGTGCCGGAAAGGATAACTCCTACGAGCAGTACTTC. Encoded protein: CAGKDNSYEQYF.

The chain joins TRBV5-1 to TRBJ1-1; no firm D call. Germline CDR1 reads SGHRS; CDR2 reads YFSETQ. The germline V and J ends were trimmed by 0 bases and 0 bases, with 12 bases remaining between them. This CDR3 comprises 16 residues. Written as DNA, the CDR3 is TGCGCCAGCAGCTTGGACGTGGTGGCTATGAACACTGAAGCTTTCTTT. Amino acids: CASSLDVVAMNTEAFF.

This clone was counted only a few times. The CDR3 DNA reads as TGTGCCAGCAGCCCGCTGGGGCTAGCGGGAAATGAGCAGTACTTC. Encoded protein: CASSPLGLAGNEQYF. V gene TRBV7-2 combines with J gene TRBJ2-7; TRBD2 agrees at 9 bases. The germline V gene has CDR1 SGHTA and CDR2 FQGNSA. V was pared by 5 bases and J by 7 bases, with 12 bases of the junction left unmatched. This CDR3 is 15 amino acids long.

This clone came up a few times. This chain uses TRBV29-1 with TRBJ2-1; D is undetermined. The V end was cut by 4 bases, the J end by 0 bases, with 10 bases between. Germline values: CDR1 SQVTM, CDR2 ANQGSEA. This CDR3 region has 14 residues. The CDR3 region is CSVGRSSSYNEQFF. CDR3 coding DNA: TGCAGCGTTGGGCGGAGTAGCTCCTACAATGAGCAGTTCTTC.

The chain employs TRBV29-1 and TRBJ2-7, with 8 bases lining up with TRBD1. The junction had 11 bases not matched to a gene; V was cut back by 0 bases and J by 4 bases. CDR1 and CDR2 from the germline V gene are SQVTM and ANQGSEA. The length of the CDR3 is 16 residues. The CDR3, as DNA: TGCAGCGTTGAAGACATAGACAGGGGAAAAGGGTACGAGCAGTACTTC. It translates to CSVEDIDRGKGYEQYF.